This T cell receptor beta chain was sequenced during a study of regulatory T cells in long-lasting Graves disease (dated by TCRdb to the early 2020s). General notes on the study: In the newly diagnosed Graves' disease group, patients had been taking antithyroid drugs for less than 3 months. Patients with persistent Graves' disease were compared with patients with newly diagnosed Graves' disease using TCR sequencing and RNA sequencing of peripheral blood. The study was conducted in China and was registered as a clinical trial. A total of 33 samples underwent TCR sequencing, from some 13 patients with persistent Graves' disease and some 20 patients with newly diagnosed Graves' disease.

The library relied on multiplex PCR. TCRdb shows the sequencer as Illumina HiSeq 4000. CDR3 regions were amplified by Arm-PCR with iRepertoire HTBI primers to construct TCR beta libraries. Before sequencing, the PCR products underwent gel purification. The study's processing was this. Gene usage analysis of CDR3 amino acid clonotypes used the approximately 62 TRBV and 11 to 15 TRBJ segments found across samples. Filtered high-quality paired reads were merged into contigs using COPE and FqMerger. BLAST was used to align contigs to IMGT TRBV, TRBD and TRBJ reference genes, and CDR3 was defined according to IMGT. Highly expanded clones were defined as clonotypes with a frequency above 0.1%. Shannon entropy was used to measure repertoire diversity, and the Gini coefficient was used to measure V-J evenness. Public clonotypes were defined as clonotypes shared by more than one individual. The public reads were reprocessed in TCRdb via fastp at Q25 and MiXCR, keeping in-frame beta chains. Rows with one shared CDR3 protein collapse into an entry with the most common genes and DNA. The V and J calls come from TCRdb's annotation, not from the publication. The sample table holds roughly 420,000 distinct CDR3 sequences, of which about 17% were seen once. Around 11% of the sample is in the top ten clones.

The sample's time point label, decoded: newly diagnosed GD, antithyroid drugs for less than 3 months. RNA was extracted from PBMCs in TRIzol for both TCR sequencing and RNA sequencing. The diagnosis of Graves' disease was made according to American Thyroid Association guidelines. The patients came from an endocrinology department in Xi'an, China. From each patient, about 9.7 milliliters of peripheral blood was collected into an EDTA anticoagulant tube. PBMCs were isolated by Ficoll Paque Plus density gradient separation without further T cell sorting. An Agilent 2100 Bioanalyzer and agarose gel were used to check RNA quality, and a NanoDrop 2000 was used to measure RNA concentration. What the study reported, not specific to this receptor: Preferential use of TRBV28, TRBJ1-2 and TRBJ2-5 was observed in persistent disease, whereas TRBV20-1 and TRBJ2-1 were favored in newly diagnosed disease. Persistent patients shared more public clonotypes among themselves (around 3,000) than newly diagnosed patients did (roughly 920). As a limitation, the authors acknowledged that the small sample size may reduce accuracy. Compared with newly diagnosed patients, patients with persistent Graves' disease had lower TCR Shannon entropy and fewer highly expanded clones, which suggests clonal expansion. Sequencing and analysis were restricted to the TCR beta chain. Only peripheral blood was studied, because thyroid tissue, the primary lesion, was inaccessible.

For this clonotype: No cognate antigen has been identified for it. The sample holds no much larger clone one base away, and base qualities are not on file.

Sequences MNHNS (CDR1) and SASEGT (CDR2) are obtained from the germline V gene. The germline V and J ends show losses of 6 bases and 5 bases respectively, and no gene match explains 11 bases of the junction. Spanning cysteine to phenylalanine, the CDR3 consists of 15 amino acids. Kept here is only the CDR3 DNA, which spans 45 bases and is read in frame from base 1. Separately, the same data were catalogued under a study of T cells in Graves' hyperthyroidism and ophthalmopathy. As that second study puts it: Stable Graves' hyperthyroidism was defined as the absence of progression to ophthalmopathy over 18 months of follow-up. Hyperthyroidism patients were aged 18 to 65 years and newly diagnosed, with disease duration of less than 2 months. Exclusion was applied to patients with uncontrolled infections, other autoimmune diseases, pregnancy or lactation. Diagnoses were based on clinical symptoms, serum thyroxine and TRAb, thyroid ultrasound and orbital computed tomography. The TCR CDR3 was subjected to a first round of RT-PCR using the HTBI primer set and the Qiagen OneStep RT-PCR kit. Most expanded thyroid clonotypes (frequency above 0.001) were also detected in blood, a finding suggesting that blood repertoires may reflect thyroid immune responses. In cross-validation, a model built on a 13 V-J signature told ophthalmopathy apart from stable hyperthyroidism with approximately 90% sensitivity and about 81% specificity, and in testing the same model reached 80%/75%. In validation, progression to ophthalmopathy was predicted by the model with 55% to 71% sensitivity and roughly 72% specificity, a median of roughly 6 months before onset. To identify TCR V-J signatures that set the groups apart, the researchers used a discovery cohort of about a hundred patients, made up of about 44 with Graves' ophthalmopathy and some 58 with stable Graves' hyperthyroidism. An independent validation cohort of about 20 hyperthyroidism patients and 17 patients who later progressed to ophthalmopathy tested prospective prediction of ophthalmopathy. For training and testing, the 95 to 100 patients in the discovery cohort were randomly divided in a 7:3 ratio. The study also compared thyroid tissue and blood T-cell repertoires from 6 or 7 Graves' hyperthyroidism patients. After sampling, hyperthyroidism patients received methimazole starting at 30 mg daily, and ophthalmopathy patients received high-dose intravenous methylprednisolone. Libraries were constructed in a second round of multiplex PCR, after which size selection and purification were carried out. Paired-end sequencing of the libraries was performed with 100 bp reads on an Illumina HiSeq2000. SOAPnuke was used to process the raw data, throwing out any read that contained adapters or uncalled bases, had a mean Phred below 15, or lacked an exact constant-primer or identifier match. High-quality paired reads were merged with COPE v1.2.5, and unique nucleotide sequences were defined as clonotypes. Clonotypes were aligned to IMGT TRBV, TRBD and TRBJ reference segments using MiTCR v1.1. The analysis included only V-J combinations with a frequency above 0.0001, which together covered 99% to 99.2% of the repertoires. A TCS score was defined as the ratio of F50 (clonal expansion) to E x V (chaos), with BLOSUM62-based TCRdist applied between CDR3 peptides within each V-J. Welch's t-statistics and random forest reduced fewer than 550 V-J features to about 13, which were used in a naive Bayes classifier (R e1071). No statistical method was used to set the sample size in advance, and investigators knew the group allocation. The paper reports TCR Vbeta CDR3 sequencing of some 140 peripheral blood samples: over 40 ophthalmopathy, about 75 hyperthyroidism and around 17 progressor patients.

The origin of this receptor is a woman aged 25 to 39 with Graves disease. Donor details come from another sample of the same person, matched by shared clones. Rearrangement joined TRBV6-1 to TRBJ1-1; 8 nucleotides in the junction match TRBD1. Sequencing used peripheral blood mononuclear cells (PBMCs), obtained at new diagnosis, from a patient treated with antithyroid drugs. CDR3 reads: CASSIGQGGGTEAFF. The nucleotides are TGTGCCAGCAGCATCGGACAGGGAGGAGGTACTGAAGCTTTCTTT.